The clone carrying this T cell receptor (beta chain) was seen just once. Its antigen is currently unknown. Some clones are missing from TCRdb's copy, which holds only in-frame ones; the method was immunoSEQ multiplex PCR. The sample shows 150,000 or so clones, approximately 91% of them seen only once. The source of the sample is a study of T cell responses to AZD1222 COVID-19 vaccine. Notes on the study in general: Compared with day 0, the breadth and depth of the Spike-specific TCR repertoire rose significantly after two doses of AZD1222. The donor group comprised mostly white British people and more females; the analysis possibly underestimated clonal diversity. Spike as a whole was targeted by vaccine-associated CD4 TCRs, dominant at 160-218 and 743-854. Scientists sampled the repertoires only once the peak T cell response had passed.

CDR3 length equals 13 residues. V was shortened by 3 bases and J by 3 bases, with 8 bases between the two germline ends. Germline lookup yields CDR1 KGHSH and CDR2 LQKENI. The input for sequencing was peripheral blood, taken 28 days after the second AZD1222 dose. The J gene is TRBJ2-5, the V gene TRBV18; perhaps TRBD1 as D (5 bases). This receptor was obtained from an adult who received the AZD1222 COVID-19 vaccine. DNA for the CDR3: TGTGCCAGCTCACCGGGGCTAGAAGAGACCCAGTACTTC. This translates into CASSPGLEETQYF.